Listed here is a single T cell receptor beta chain. Its antigen is not identified. As it was prepared, the TCRbeta library received unique molecular identifiers. TCRdb reanalysed the PCR reads using MiXCR and keeps one entry per CDR3 protein. The repertoire holds 500,000 to 600,000 distinct CDR3 sequences, with 25% to 30% as singletons. The data derive from a study of T-cell reconstitution after alpha-beta-depleted transplantation in children. Study-level results: Newly generated T cells supplied most T-cell counts and diversity one year post-transplant. It was reported that alpha-beta T cells came from several hundred expanded graft clones (about two months after transplant).

The CDR3 totals 13 residues. The V and J ends lost 3 bases and 8 bases respectively, with 11 bases between them. Germline V gives CDR1 MNHEY, CDR2 SMNVEV (reference sequence). The chain links TRBV27 to TRBJ2-1; D unclear. Here the sequenced sample was PBMCs, taken before TCRalphabeta/CD19-depleted stem cell transplant. The receptor comes from a boy under two years old with Wiskott-Aldrich syndrome, due to receive a stem cell transplant. Written as DNA, the CDR3 is TGTGCCAGCAGTTTTGGCCAGGCGTATGAGCAGTTCTTC. This gives the protein CASSFGQAYEQFF.